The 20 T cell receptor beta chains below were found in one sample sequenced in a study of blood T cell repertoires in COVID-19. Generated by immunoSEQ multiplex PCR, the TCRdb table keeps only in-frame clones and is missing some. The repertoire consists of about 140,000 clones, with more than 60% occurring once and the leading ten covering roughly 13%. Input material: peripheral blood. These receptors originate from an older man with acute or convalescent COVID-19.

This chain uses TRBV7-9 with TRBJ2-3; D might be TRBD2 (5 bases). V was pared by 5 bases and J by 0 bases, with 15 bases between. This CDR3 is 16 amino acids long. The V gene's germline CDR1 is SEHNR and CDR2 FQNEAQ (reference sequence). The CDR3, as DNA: TGTGCCAGCAGCGCATCCCCGGGGAAGAGCACAGATACGCAGTATTTT. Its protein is CASSASPGKSTDTQYF.

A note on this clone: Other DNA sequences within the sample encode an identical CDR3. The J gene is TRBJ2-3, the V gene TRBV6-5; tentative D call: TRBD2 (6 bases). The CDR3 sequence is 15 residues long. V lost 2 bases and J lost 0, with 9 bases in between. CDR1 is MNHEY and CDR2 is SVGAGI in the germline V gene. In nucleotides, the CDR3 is TGTGCCAGCAGTTACGCGGGGCTGAGCACAGATACGCAGTATTTT. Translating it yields CASSYAGLSTDTQYF.

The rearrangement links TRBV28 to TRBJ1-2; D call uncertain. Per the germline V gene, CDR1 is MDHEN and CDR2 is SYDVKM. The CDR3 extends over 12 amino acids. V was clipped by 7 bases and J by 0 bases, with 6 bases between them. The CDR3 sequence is CASTSTNYGYTF. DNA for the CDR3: TGTGCCAGCACCTCTACTAACTATGGCTACACCTTC.

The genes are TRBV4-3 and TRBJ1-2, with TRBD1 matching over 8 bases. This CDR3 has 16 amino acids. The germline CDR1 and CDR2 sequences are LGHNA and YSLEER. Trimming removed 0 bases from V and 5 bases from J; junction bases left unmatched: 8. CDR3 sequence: CASSQDRDRSFYGYTF. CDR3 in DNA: TGCGCCAGCAGCCAAGATAGGGACAGGTCCTTTTATGGCTACACCTTC.

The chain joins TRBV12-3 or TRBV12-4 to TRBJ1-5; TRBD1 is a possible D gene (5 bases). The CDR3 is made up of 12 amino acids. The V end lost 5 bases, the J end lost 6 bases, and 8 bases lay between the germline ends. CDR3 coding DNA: TGTGCCAGCAGTACTCAGGGTCAGCCCCAGCATTTT. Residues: CASSTQGQPQHF.

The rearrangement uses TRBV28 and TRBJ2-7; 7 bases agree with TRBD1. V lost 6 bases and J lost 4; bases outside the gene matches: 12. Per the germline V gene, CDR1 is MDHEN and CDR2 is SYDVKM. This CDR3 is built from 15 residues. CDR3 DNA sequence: TGTGCCAGCAGAAACCGGGCCAGGGGGTGGTACGAGCAGTACTTC. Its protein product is CASRNRARGWYEQYF.

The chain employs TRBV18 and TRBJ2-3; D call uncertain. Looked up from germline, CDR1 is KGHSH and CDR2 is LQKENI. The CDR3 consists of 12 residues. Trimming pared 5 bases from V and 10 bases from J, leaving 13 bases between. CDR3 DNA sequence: TGTGCCAGCTCATCAAGTGGGCCTCCGCAGTATTTT. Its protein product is CASSSSGPPQYF.

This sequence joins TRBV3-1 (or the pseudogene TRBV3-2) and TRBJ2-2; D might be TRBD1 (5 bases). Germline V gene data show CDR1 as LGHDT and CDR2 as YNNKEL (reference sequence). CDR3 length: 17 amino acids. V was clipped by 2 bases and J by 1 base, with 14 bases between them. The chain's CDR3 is CASSQRSRGGNTGELFF. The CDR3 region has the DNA TGTGCCAGCAGCCAAAGGTCAAGGGGCGGGAACACCGGGGAGCTGTTTTTT.

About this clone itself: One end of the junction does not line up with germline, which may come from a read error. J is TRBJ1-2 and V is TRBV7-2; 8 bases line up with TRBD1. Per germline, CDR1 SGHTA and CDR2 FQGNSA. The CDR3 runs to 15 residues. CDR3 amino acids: CARSFALQGGDGYTF. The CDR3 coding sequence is TGTGCCCGCAGCTTCGCGCTACAGGGGGGGGATGGCTACACCTTC.

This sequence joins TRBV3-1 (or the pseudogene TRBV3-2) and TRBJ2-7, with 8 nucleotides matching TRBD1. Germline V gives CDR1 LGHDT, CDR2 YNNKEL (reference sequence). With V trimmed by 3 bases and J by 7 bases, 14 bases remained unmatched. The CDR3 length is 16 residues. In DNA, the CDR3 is TGTGCCAGCAGCCATACCCTGACAGGGGATTTGGGGGAGCAGTACTTC. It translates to CASSHTLTGDLGEQYF.

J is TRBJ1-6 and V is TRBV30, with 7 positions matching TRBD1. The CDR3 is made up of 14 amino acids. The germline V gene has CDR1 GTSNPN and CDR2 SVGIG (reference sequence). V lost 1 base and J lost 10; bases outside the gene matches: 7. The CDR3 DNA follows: TGTGCCTGGAGTGCCCTGACAGGGAGGTCACCCCTCCACTTT. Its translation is CAWSALTGRSPLHF.

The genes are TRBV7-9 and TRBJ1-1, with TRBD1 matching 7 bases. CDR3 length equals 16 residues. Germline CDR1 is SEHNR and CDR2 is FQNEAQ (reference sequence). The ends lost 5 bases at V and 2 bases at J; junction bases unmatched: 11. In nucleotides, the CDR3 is TGTGCCAGCAGCCCCCGACAAAGACAGGGTAACACTGAAGCTTTCTTT. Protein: CASSPRQRQGNTEAFF.

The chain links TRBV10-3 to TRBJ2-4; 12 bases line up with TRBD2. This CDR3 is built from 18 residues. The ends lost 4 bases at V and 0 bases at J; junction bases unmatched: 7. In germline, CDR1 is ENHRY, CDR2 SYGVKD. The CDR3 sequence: CAISAGASGGVAKNIQYF. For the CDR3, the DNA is TGTGCCATCAGTGCTGGGGCTAGCGGGGGGGTAGCCAAAAACATTCAGTACTTC.

CDR3 sequence: CASSPGTGTTSNQPQHF. CDR3 DNA: TGTGCCAGTAGTCCAGGGACAGGAACGACCAGCAATCAGCCCCAGCATTTT. The chain links TRBV19 to TRBJ1-5, with 8 bases matching TRBD1. J gave up 1 base and V 5 bases, and 10 bases lay outside the gene matches. Per germline, CDR1 LNHDA and CDR2 SQIVND (reference sequence). The CDR3 runs to 17 residues.

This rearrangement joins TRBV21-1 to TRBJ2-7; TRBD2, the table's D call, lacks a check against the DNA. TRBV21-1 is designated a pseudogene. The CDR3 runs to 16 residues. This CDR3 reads CASSKVAGPDLYEQYF. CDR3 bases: TGTGCCAGCAGCAAAGTCGCGGGGCCCGACCTCTACGAGCAGTACTTC.

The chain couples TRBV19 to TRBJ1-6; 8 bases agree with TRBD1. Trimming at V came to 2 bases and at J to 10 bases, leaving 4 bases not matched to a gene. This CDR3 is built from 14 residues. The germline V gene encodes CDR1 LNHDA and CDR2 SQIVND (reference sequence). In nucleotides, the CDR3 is TGTGCCAGTAGTATATTGACAGGGGACTCACCCCTCCACTTT. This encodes CASSILTGDSPLHF.

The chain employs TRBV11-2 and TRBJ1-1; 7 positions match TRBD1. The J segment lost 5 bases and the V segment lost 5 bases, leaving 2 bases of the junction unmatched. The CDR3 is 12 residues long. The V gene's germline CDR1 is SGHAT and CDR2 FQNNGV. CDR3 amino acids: CASSQGGTEAFF. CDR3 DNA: TGTGCCAGCAGCCAGGGGGGAACTGAAGCTTTCTTT.

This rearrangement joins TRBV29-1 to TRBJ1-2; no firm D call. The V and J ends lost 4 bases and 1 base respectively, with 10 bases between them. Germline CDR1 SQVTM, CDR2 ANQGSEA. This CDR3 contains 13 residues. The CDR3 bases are TGCAGCGTTGGAACAGACCTTAACTATGGCTACACCTTC. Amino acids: CSVGTDLNYGYTF.

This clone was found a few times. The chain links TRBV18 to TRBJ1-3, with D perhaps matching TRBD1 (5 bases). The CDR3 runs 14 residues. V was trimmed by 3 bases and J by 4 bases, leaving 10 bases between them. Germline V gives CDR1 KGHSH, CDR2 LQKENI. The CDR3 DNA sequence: TGTGCCAGCTCACCCGCGGGGCTAGGAAACACCATATATTTT. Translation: CASSPAGLGNTIYF. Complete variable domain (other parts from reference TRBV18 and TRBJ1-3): NAGVMQNPRHLVRRRGQEARLRCSPMKGHSHVYWYRQLPEEGLKFMVYLQKENIIDESGMPKERFSAEFPKEGPSILRIQQVVRGDSAAYFCASSPAGLGNTIYFGEGSWLTVV.

Written as DNA, the CDR3 is TGTGCCAGCAGCTTAGGGAACTATCAAGAGACCCAGTACTTC. It translates to CASSLGNYQETQYF. The rearrangement links TRBV11-3 to TRBJ2-5; D not certain. The CDR3 extends over 14 amino acids. CDR1 SGHNT and CDR2 YENEEA come from the germline V gene. V lost 1 base, J lost 2 bases, and 8 bases lay in between.